Each of the 3 T cell receptor beta chains below was sequenced from the same sample in a study of T-cell memory formation after mild COVID-19. TCRdb called the 5' RACE reads again in MiXCR, with one record for every CDR3 protein. Of around 410,000 distinct CDR3 sequences listed, 23% were seen once; the top ten hold roughly 13%. The sequencing sample was made of PBMCs or a T cell subset sorted from them (not recorded which). The receptors originated from an adult woman who had mild COVID-19 (a few samples of this study predate the infection). Cell type and time point are not known.

V and J are TRBV7-2 and TRBJ2-3; D call uncertain. Trimming removed 1 base from V and 0 bases from J, with 11 bases in between. The CDR3 runs 16 residues. Germline assignment: CDR1 SGHTA and CDR2 FQGNSA. DNA for the CDR3: TGTGCCAGCAGCTTAGGATCTACCACTAGCACAGATACGCAGTATTTT. It specifies CASSLGSTTSTDTQYF.

Note on this clonotype: One base away lies a much larger clone, so this may be a sequencing read error. This rearrangement joins TRBV5-5 to TRBJ1-2; a possible D gene is TRBD1 (6 bases). Germline V gene data show CDR1 as SGHKS and CDR2 as YYEKEE (reference sequence). This CDR3 has 15 amino acids. CDR3 sequence: CVSRGWDGYLEGYTF. The CDR3 nucleotides are TGTGTCAGCAGGGGTTGGGACGGATACCTGGAGGGCTACACCTTC.

The V call is TRBV2, the J call TRBJ2-7; the D gene is possibly TRBD2 (6 bases). The CDR3 runs to 17 residues. V lost 7 bases and J lost 2, with 24 bases in between. CDR1 SNHLY and CDR2 FYNNEI come from the germline V gene. CDR3 nucleotide sequence: TGTGCCAGCATATCCTCTCGGGGCGGGAAAACGGCCTACGAGCAGTACTTC. This sequence encodes CASISSRGGKTAYEQYF.